The rows below give T cell receptor beta chains drawn from one sample of a study of blood T cell repertoires in COVID-19. Clones were read by immunoSEQ multiplex PCR, and TCRdb kept only the in-frame ones, dropping some. The sample consists of 190,000 or so clones, 90% of them appearing once. Sequenced material: peripheral blood. All receptors come from a middle-aged man with acute or convalescent COVID-19. Both conserved end residues are part of each CDR3. Each record gives: J gene, clone size, V gene, D gene, CDR3 protein, CDR3 DNA. D genes are given only for firm matches. Size is stated for part of the rows, as once, few or many counts, or as a class when the clone is expanded.

j_gene: TRBJ1-2
abundance: -
v_gene: TRBV4-1
d_gene: -
CDR3aa: CASSHLGDSRGYTF
CDR3nt: TGCGCCAGCAGCCATTTAGGGGATTCGAGGGGCTACACCTTC

j_gene: TRBJ1-1
abundance: -
v_gene: TRBV19
d_gene: -
CDR3aa: CASKGQTVAEAFF
CDR3nt: TGTGCCAGTAAGGGGCAGACTGTAGCTGAAGCTTTCTTT

j_gene: TRBJ1-2
abundance: -
v_gene: TRBV5-1
d_gene: -
CDR3aa: CASSYRPPSTQGRPGGYTF
CDR3nt: TGCGCCAGCAGCTATAGACCCCCCTCGACACAGGGTCGCCCGGGAGGCTACACCTTC

j_gene: TRBJ1-3
abundance: -
v_gene: TRBV23-1
d_gene: -
CDR3aa: CASSRTGSSGNTIYF
CDR3nt: TGCGCCAGCAGTCGGACGGGGAGCTCTGGAAACACCATATATTTT

j_gene: TRBJ2-1
abundance: -
v_gene: TRBV24-1
d_gene: -
CDR3aa: CATSAGASDEQFF
CDR3nt: TGTGCCACCAGTGCCGGTGCGTCTGATGAGCAGTTCTTC

j_gene: TRBJ2-3
abundance: -
v_gene: TRBV7-8
d_gene: TRBD2
CDR3aa: CASSPAGIAGRTDTQYF
CDR3nt: TGTGCCAGCAGCCCAGCGGGAATAGCGGGACGCACAGATACGCAGTATTTT

j_gene: TRBJ1-4
abundance: -
v_gene: TRBV5-1
d_gene: TRBD1
CDR3aa: CASSSRQGLNEKLFF
CDR3nt: TGCGCCAGCAGCTCCAGACAGGGACTTAATGAAAAACTGTTTTTT

j_gene: TRBJ2-5
abundance: -
v_gene: TRBV7-3
d_gene: -
CDR3aa: CASSPVGGETQYF
CDR3nt: TGTGCCAGCAGTCCGGTGGGAGGAGAGACCCAGTACTTC

j_gene: TRBJ2-1
abundance: -
v_gene: TRBV28
d_gene: TRBD1
CDR3aa: CASSPGTVYNEQFF
CDR3nt: TGTGCCAGCAGCCCTGGGACAGTCTACAATGAGCAGTTCTTC

j_gene: TRBJ2-5
abundance: -
v_gene: TRBV18
d_gene: -
CDR3aa: CASLTGNQETQYF
CDR3nt: TGTGCCAGCTTAACAGGGAACCAAGAGACCCAGTACTTC

j_gene: TRBJ2-7
abundance: -
v_gene: TRBV28
d_gene: -
CDR3aa: CASSLWGRLPQYF
CDR3nt: TGTGCCAGCAGTTTGTGGGGGCGCCTTCCACAGTACTTC

j_gene: TRBJ2-1
abundance: -
v_gene: TRBV7-2
d_gene: -
CDR3aa: CASSTTGSSSYNEQFF
CDR3nt: TGTGCCAGCAGCACCACCGGGTCATCCTCCTACAATGAGCAGTTCTTC

j_gene: TRBJ1-2
abundance: -
v_gene: TRBV28
d_gene: -
CDR3aa: CASNPQGKANYGYTF
CDR3nt: TGTGCCAGCAACCCGCAGGGAAAGGCTAACTATGGCTACACCTTC

j_gene: TRBJ2-5
abundance: -
v_gene: TRBV27
d_gene: TRBD1
CDR3aa: CASSSRGGTGKETQYF
CDR3nt: TGTGCCAGCAGTTCGCGGGGCGGGACAGGGAAAGAGACCCAGTACTTC

j_gene: TRBJ2-3
abundance: -
v_gene: TRBV10-3
d_gene: -
CDR3aa: CAISVGGRLPDTQYF
CDR3nt: TGTGCCATCAGTGTCGGAGGTCGTCTCCCAGATACGCAGTATTTT

j_gene: TRBJ1-4
abundance: -
v_gene: TRBV27
d_gene: -
CDR3aa: CASSLRNEKLFF
CDR3nt: TGTGCCAGCAGTTTACGGAATGAAAAACTGTTTTTT

j_gene: TRBJ1-5
abundance: -
v_gene: TRBV5-1
d_gene: -
CDR3aa: CASRYEPGTFANHSNQPQHF
CDR3nt: TGCGCCAGCAGATACGAACCCGGGACTTTCGCCAACCATAGCAATCAGCCCCAGCATTTT

j_gene: TRBJ2-4
abundance: -
v_gene: TRBV6-1
d_gene: TRBD2
CDR3aa: CASSESGGTIQNIQYF
CDR3nt: TGTGCCAGCAGTGAATCGGGAGGGACCATCCAAAACATTCAGTACTTC

j_gene: TRBJ2-1
abundance: once
v_gene: TRBV7-3
d_gene: TRBD2
CDR3aa: CASSLLAGGLNEQFF
CDR3nt: TGTGCCAGCAGCTTATTAGCGGGAGGTTTAAATGAGCAGTTCTTC

j_gene: TRBJ1-6
abundance: -
v_gene: TRBV7-2
d_gene: -
CDR3aa: CASSLAPDNSPLHF
CDR3nt: TGTGCCAGCAGCTTAGCCCCTGATAATTCACCCCTCCACTTT

j_gene: TRBJ2-5
abundance: -
v_gene: TRBV5-4
d_gene: TRBD1
CDR3aa: CASSKTGSQETQYF
CDR3nt: TGTGCCAGCAGCAAGACAGGGTCCCAAGAGACCCAGTACTTC

j_gene: TRBJ1-1
abundance: -
v_gene: TRBV28
d_gene: TRBD1
CDR3aa: CASTLGGTGGNTEAFF
CDR3nt: TGTGCCAGCACCCTCGGTGGGACAGGGGGAAACACTGAAGCTTTCTTT

j_gene: TRBJ1-1
abundance: -
v_gene: TRBV9
d_gene: TRBD1
CDR3aa: CASSEGTGGFGTEAFF
CDR3nt: TGTGCCAGCAGCGAAGGGACAGGGGGGTTCGGCACTGAAGCTTTCTTT

j_gene: TRBJ2-5
abundance: -
v_gene: TRBV15
d_gene: -
CDR3aa: CATSTLRGQETQYF
CDR3nt: TGTGCCACCAGCACCTTGAGAGGGCAAGAGACCCAGTACTTC

j_gene: TRBJ1-3
abundance: -
v_gene: TRBV4-3
d_gene: -
CDR3aa: CASSQVAPGSGNTIYF
CDR3nt: TGCGCCAGCAGCCAAGTGGCTCCGGGGTCTGGAAACACCATATATTTT

j_gene: TRBJ1-1
abundance: few
v_gene: TRBV28
d_gene: -
CDR3aa: CASSLGQVMDWRTEAFF
CDR3nt: TGTGCCAGCAGTTTGGGTCAGGTCATGGATTGGAGGACTGAAGCTTTCTTT

j_gene: TRBJ1-2
abundance: -
v_gene: TRBV7-2
d_gene: -
CDR3aa: CASSSQQGNYGYTF
CDR3nt: TGTGCCAGCAGCTCGCAGCAGGGGAACTATGGCTACACCTTC

j_gene: TRBJ2-1
abundance: -
v_gene: TRBV18
d_gene: -
CDR3aa: CASSPIRDEQFF
CDR3nt: TGTGCCAGCTCCCCAATCAGGGATGAGCAGTTCTTC

j_gene: TRBJ2-4
abundance: -
v_gene: TRBV15
d_gene: TRBD1
CDR3aa: CATSQGGRTKNIQYF
CDR3nt: TGTGCCACCAGCCAAGGGGGCCGGACCAAAAACATTCAGTACTTC

j_gene: TRBJ2-5
abundance: -
v_gene: TRBV4-3
d_gene: TRBD1
CDR3aa: CASSQEAGQGETQYF
CDR3nt: TGCGCCAGCAGCCAAGAGGCGGGACAGGGGGAGACCCAGTACTTC

j_gene: TRBJ1-4
abundance: -
v_gene: TRBV18
d_gene: -
CDR3aa: CASGGQGTNEKLFF
CDR3nt: TGTGCCAGCGGGGGCCAGGGAACTAATGAAAAACTGTTTTTT

j_gene: TRBJ2-7
abundance: -
v_gene: TRBV6-5
d_gene: -
CDR3aa: CASSYSRDGSYEQYF
CDR3nt: TGTGCCAGCAGTTACTCGCGGGACGGTTCCTACGAGCAGTACTTC

j_gene: TRBJ1-2
abundance: -
v_gene: TRBV19
d_gene: -
CDR3aa: CASSIGQNRNYGYTF
CDR3nt: TGTGCCAGTAGTATTGGGCAGAATCGTAACTATGGCTACACCTTC